These 9 T cell receptor beta chains were sequenced from one sample in a study of blood T cells in healthy people across ages. PCR was performed a second time for roughly 7 to 11 cycles using a sample-barcoded 5' primer and a J-beta primer mix. TCRdb used MiXCR to reprocess the 5' RACE reads, holding one entry per CDR3 protein. The repertoire includes 1.8 million or so distinct CDR3 sequences, around 42% of them detected once, and approximately 22% sits in the top ten. Sequencing input: blood. All receptors derive from a human donor in good health.

The chain recombines TRBV12-3 or TRBV12-4 with TRBJ2-3, with D unresolved. V gave up 6 bases and J gave up 5 bases, with 6 bases separating them. This CDR3 is built from 11 residues. CDR3 nucleotides: TGTGCCAGCAGGGACCGAGATACGCAGTATTTT. Translation: CASRDRDTQYF.

The chain recombines TRBV12-3 or TRBV12-4 with TRBJ1-5, with a possible D match to TRBD1 (6 bases). Trimming took 6 bases from V and 6 from J, leaving 15 bases between them. The CDR3 length is 14 residues. The CDR3 region is CASRPGTTSQPQHF. Here the CDR3 DNA reads TGTGCCAGCAGGCCCGGGACAACGAGTCAGCCCCAGCATTTT.

Of note for this clonotype: At one end, the junction sequence differs from germline, possibly due to a read error. The rearrangement links TRBV10-3 to TRBJ2-4; 11 bases are a match to TRBD2. The J call could be wrong; TRBJ2-3 is a better fit for the DNA end. The CDR3 consists of 16 residues. Germline V gene sequence: CDR1 ENHRY, CDR2 SYGVKD. Here the CDR3 DNA reads TGTGCCATCAGCGGCCTAGCGGGGGGTCTCTCGGATATGCAGTATTTT. This sequence encodes CAISGLAGGLSDMQYF.

The CDR3 coding sequence is TGTGCCAGCAGCTTAAGACAGGGGAGGTACGAGCAGTACTTC. The encoded protein is CASSLRQGRYEQYF. The chain combines TRBV7-2 with TRBJ2-7; 8 nucleotides align to TRBD1. V dropped 2 bases and J dropped 4; count of bases not matched to a gene: 4. The CDR3 sequence is 14 residues long. The germline gives CDR1 SGHTA, CDR2 FQGNSA.

The chain carries TRBV5-6 and TRBJ2-7; perhaps TRBD2 as D (6 bases). Looked up from germline, CDR1 is SGHDT and CDR2 is YYEEEE. The CDR3 has 15 residues. The V end lost 5 bases, the J end lost 0 bases, and 15 bases lay between the germline ends. The CDR3 DNA reads as TGTGCCAGCAGGGGCGGGACGGAGAGCTCCTACGAGCAGTACTTC. Its protein is CASRGGTESSYEQYF.

As to this clonotype: Mismatch with germline at one junction end may stem from a read error. This chain uses TRBV2 with TRBJ2-1; no clear D gene. The CDR3 is 14 amino acids. In germline, CDR1 is SNHLY, CDR2 FYNNEI. The CDR3 protein is CAGMRNSSYSEQFF. The CDR3 DNA is TGTGCCGGCATGCGGAACAGCTCCTACAGTGAGCAGTTCTTC.

The chain combines TRBV11-2 with TRBJ1-1; 7 bases are a match to TRBD1. The CDR3 covers 16 residues. Germline loops: CDR1 SGHAT, CDR2 FQNNGV. Unmatched junction bases numbered 13, after V lost 2 bases and J lost 7 bases. The CDR3 is CASSLQGGNQNLEAFF. Here the CDR3 DNA reads TGTGCCAGCAGCTTACAGGGGGGAAACCAAAATCTTGAAGCTTTCTTT.

The chain uses TRBV7-9 and TRBJ1-2; TRBD1 is a possible D gene (6 bases). Germline values: CDR1 SEHNR, CDR2 FQNEAQ (reference sequence). Trimming cost V 5 bases and J 7 bases, with 17 bases left between them. The CDR3 is made up of 14 amino acids. The CDR3 reads CASSERPDSAGYTF. The CDR3 DNA reads as TGTGCCAGCAGCGAACGCCCGGACAGTGCTGGCTACACCTTC.

CDR3 nucleotides: TGTGCCAGCAGCTCCGGAGCGCCTTACAATGAGCAGTTCTTC. The encoded protein is CASSSGAPYNEQFF. J is TRBJ2-1 and V is TRBV7-3; no reliable D call. There are 14 residues in the CDR3. CDR1 is SGHTA, CDR2 FQGTGA, per germline. Trimming left V 4 bases short and J 4 bases short, with 11 bases between.